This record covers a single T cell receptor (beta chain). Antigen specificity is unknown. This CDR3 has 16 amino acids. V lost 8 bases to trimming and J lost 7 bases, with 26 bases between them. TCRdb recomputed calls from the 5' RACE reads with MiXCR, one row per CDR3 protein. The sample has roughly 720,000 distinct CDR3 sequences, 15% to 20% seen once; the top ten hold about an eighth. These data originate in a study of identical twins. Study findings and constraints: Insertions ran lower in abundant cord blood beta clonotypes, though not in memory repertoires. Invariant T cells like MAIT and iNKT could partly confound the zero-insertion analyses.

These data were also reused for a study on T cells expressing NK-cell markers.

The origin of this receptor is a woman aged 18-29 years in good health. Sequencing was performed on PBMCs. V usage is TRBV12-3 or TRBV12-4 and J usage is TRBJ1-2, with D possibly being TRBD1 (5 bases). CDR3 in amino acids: CASSKDRREAKGGYTF. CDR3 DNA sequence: TGTGCCAGCTCTAAGGATCGCAGGGAAGCTAAGGGTGGCTACACCTTC.